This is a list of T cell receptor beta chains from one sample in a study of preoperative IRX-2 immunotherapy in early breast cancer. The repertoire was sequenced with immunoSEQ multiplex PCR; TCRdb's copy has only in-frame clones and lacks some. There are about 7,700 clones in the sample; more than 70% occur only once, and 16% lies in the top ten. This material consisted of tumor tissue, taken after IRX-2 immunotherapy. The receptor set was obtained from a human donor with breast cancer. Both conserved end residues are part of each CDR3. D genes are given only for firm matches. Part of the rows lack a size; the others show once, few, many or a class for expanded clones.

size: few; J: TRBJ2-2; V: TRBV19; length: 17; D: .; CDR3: CASSPTGRRLAGGELFF; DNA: TGTGCCAGTAGTCCGACAGGGAGGAGGCTAGCCGGCGGGGAGCTGTTTTTT
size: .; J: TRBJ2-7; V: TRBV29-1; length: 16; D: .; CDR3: CSVEGPARDGTYEQYF; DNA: TGCAGCGTTGAAGGGCCAGCACGAGACGGTACCTACGAGCAGTACTTC
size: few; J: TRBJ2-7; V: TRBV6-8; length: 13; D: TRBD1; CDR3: CASRRTGPYEQYF; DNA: TGTGCCAGCAGAAGGACAGGGCCCTACGAGCAGTACTTC
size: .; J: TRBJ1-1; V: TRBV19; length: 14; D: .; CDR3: CASSIQLLNTEAFF; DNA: TGTGCCAGTAGTATACAGTTACTGAACACTGAAGCTTTCTTT
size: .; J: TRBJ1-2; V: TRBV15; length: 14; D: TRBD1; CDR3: CATSRDQGAEGYTF; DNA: TGTGCCACCAGCAGAGATCAGGGGGCGGAAGGCTACACCTTC
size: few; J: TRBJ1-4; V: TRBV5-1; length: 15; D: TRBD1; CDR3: CASSLTGGTNEKLFF; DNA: TGCGCCAGCAGCCTAACAGGGGGCACTAATGAAAAACTGTTTTTT
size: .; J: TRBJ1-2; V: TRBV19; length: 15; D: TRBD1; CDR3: CASTPRGDSIYGYTF; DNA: TGTGCCAGTACCCCCAGGGGGGATTCGATCTATGGCTACACCTTC
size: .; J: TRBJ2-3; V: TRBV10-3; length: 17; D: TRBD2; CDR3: CAISESKTSGGSDTQYF; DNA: TGTGCCATCAGTGAGTCAAAGACTAGCGGGGGCTCGGATACGCAGTATTTT
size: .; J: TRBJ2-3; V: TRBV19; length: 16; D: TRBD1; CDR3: CASSITGGGPTDTQYF; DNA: TGTGCCAGTAGTATCACAGGGGGTGGACCCACAGATACGCAGTATTTT
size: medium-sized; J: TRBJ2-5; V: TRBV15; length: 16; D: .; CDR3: CATSSVSGGLSETQYF; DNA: TGTGCCACCAGCAGCGTTAGCGGTGGTTTGAGTGAGACCCAGTACTTC
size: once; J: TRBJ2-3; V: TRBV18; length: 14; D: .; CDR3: CASSPHQGTDTQYF; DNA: TGTGCCAGCTCACCTCACCAAGGCACAGATACGCAGTATTTT
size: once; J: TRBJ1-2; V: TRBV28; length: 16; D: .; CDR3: CASTVAGTFSSYGYTF; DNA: TGTGCCAGCACGGTGGCAGGGACGTTTAGTAGCTATGGCTACACCTTC
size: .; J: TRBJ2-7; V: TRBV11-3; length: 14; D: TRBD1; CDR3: CASSLRQGYYEQYF; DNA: TGTGCCAGCAGCTTAAGACAGGGATACTACGAGCAGTACTTC
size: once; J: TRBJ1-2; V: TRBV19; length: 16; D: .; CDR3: CASSIAQGDGNYGYTF; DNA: TGTGCCAGTAGTATCGCACAGGGTGATGGGAACTATGGCTACACCTTC
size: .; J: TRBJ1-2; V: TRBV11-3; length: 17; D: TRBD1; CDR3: CASSLGGTGRTNYGYTF; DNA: TGTGCCAGCAGCTTAGGAGGGACAGGGAGAACTAACTATGGCTACACCTTC
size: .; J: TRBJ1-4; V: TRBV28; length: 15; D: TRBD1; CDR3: CASSSGGQENEKLFF; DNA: TGTGCCAGCAGTTCCGGTGGACAGGAAAATGAAAAACTGTTTTTT
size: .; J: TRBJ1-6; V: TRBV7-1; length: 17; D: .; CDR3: CASSLEDISAYNSPLHF; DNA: TGTGCCAGCAGCTTAGAGGACATTAGCGCCTATAATTCACCCCTCCACTTT